The clone carrying this T cell receptor (beta chain) was observed a few times. The entry originates in a study of T cell changes during pregnancy in multiple sclerosis. Sequenced by immunoSEQ multiplex PCR; TCRdb stores in-frame clones only, minus some. The table has about 40,000 clones, approximately 90% seen once. Trimming took off 0 bases at V and 2 bases at J, with 4 bases between the two ends. Germline-derived CDR1 and CDR2 are SGHRS and YFSETQ. The CDR3 runs 13 residues. This chain joins TRBV5-1 and TRBJ2-3; no firm D call. The sequence was obtained from a female donor with multiple sclerosis, enrolled in a pregnancy study. Source: CD4+ T cells from peripheral blood mononuclear cells, taken before pregnancy. The CDR3 is CASSLAVTDTQYF. CDR3 DNA: TGCGCCAGCAGCTTGGCCGTCACAGATACGCAGTATTTT.